Presented here are 10 T cell receptor beta chains from one specimen sequenced in a study of T cell responses to AZD1222 COVID-19 vaccine. This table comes from immunoSEQ multiplex PCR, and its TCRdb copy is limited to in-frame clones, with some not included. The sample lists 100,000 to 120,000 clones, about 87% seen once, with roughly 15% in the top ten. The sequences come from peripheral blood, collected 28 days after the second AZD1222 dose. The origin of the receptors is an adult who received the AZD1222 COVID-19 vaccine.

V and J are TRBV28 and TRBJ2-1; TRBD1 agrees at 7 bases. The trim removed 8 bases at V and 2 bases at J, leaving 3 bases unmatched. Looked up from germline, CDR1 is MDHEN and CDR2 is SYDVKM. This CDR3 has 13 amino acids. The CDR3 nucleotides read TGTGCCAGCGTGGGGACAGCCTACAATGAGCAGTTCTTC. Protein product: CASVGTAYNEQFF.

The chain links TRBV7-2 to TRBJ2-1, with D possibly called TRBD1 or TRBD2 (5 bases each). V was cut by 5 bases and J by 4 bases, with 18 bases left in between. The CDR3 extends over 16 amino acids. The germline gives CDR1 SGHTA, CDR2 FQGNSA. CDR3 region: CASSPRGQRKYNEQFF. DNA of the CDR3: TGTGCCAGCAGCCCAAGGGGCCAGCGGAAGTACAATGAGCAGTTCTTC.

The chain joins TRBV7-2 to TRBJ2-7, with no clear D. Per germline, CDR1 SGHTA and CDR2 FQGNSA. V dropped 5 bases and J dropped 6 bases, with 14 bases sitting between them. This CDR3 comprises 13 residues. DNA for the CDR3: TGTGCCAGCAGCCAATCCCGGGCCCTCGAGCAGTACTTC. This codes for CASSQSRALEQYF.

The chain links TRBV29-1 to TRBJ2-7; 7 nucleotides line up with TRBD1. CDR3 size: 13 residues. The junction had 8 bases not matched to a gene; V was cut back by 4 bases and J by 5 bases. Germline V CDR1 and CDR2: SQVTM, ANQGSEA. CDR3 loop: CSVAPGGFNEQYF. The CDR3 DNA reads as TGCAGCGTTGCACCAGGGGGTTTCAACGAGCAGTACTTC.

The chain has TRBV5-1 and TRBJ2-1; TRBD2 agrees at 13 bases. CDR1 is SGHRS, CDR2 YFSETQ, per germline. The CDR3 extends over 17 amino acids. The ends lost 3 bases at V and 2 bases at J; junction bases unmatched: 5. CDR3 region: CASSSPGTSGAYNEQFF. The CDR3 nucleotides read TGCGCCAGCAGCTCCCCTGGGACTAGCGGGGCCTACAATGAGCAGTTCTTC.

The chain links TRBV29-1 to TRBJ1-2, with D perhaps TRBD1 (5 bases). The V gene lost 3 bases and the J gene lost 2 bases, with 13 bases spanning the gap. Germline V lookup: CDR1 SQVTM, CDR2 ANQGSEA. This CDR3 has 14 residues. The CDR3 spells CSVDPGDLNYGYTF. CDR3 coding DNA: TGCAGCGTTGATCCGGGGGACCTGAACTATGGCTACACCTTC.

The chain carries TRBV11-2 and TRBJ1-2; D unclear. Germline CDR1 SGHAT, CDR2 FQNNGV. Trimming took 4 bases from V and 1 from J, leaving 4 bases between them. The CDR3 is made up of 12 amino acids. The DNA for the CDR3 is TGTGCCAGCAGCTCACGTAACTATGGCTACACCTTC. As protein: CASSSRNYGYTF.

The chain combines TRBV6-5 with TRBJ2-7; tentative D call: TRBD1 (5 bases). Trimming removed 0 bases at V and 0 bases at J, with 9 bases between. From germline, CDR1 is MNHEY and CDR2 SVGAGI. This CDR3 comprises 15 residues. DNA of the CDR3: TGTGCCAGCAGTTACTCGACAGTATTCTCCTACGAGCAGTACTTC. Translation gives CASSYSTVFSYEQYF.

This clone was counted between two and nine times. This sample includes further DNA sequences coding for the same CDR3. This chain connects TRBV6-1 to TRBJ1-1; no clear D. Trimming removed 1 base at V and 5 bases at J, with 5 bases between. The germline gives CDR1 MNHNS, CDR2 SASEGT. CDR3 length equals 12 residues. In nucleotides, the CDR3 is TGTGCCAGCAGTGAAGTTGGAACTGAAGCTTTCTTT. This translates into CASSEVGTEAFF.

This chain uses TRBV3-1 (or the pseudogene TRBV3-2) with TRBJ2-6; D gene ambiguous. The CDR3 consists of 19 residues. Germline assignment: CDR1 LGHDT and CDR2 YNNKEL (reference sequence). Trimming took off 4 bases at V and 1 base at J, with 20 bases between the two ends. CDR3 region: CASSLLSWALTSGANVLTF. The DNA for the CDR3 is TGTGCCAGCAGCCTCCTGAGTTGGGCCCTAACGTCTGGGGCCAACGTCCTGACTTTC.